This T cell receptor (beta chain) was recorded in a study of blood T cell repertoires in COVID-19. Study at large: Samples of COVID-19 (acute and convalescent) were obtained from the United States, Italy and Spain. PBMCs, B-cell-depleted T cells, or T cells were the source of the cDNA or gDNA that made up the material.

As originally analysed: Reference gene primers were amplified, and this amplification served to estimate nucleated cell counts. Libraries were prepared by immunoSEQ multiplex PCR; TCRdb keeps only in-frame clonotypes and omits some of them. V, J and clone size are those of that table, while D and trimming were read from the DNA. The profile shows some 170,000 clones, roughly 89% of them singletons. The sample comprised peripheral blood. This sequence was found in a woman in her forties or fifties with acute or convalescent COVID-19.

The CDR3 sequence: CASSAEGGMYGYTF. The DNA for the CDR3 is TGTGCCAGCAGTGCCGAAGGGGGTATGTATGGCTACACCTTC. This chain uses TRBV25-1 with TRBJ1-2, with D tentatively TRBD1 (6 bases). The CDR3 runs 14 residues. Trimming shortened V by 4 bases and J by 5 bases, and 14 bases separated the two germline ends. Germline CDR1 MGHDK, CDR2 SYGVNS.